Reported below is one TCR beta chain. The data derive from a study of blood T cells in healthy people across ages. CDR3 length: 13 amino acids. Germline trimming cut 4 bases from V and 4 bases from J; bases unmatched to any gene: 3. Germline V gene data show CDR1 as SQVTM and CDR2 as ANQGSEA. The use of a sample-barcoded 5' primer and a J-beta primer mix characterized a second PCR of roughly 6 to 12 cycles. TCRdb reprocessed the 5' RACE reads with MiXCR, giving one entry per CDR3 protein. The sample carries roughly 680,000 distinct CDR3 sequences, over 45% recorded once. The source is a woman in her sixties in good health. Specimen: blood. This chain uses TRBV29-1 with TRBJ1-5; the match to TRBD1 covers 8 bases. CDR3: CSVAGGSNQPQHF. The CDR3 region has the DNA TGCAGCGTTGCAGGGGGCTCAAATCAGCCCCAGCATTTT.